These 5 T cell receptor beta chains were all obtained from the same sample, sequenced in a study of OX40 agonist ivuxolimab in advanced cancers. TCRdb's copy holds only in-frame clones and misses some; the assay was immunoSEQ multiplex PCR. The sample contains 150,000 to 190,000 clones, around 94% of which appear only once. The specimen comprised CD4+ or CD8+ T cells sorted from blood, sampled in a trial of the OX40 agonist ivuxolimab. These receptors were collected from an adult with an advanced solid tumor such as melanoma, head and neck, liver or kidney cancer.

This clone was counted once. The CDR3 here is CASSPDLREQFF. CDR3 DNA sequence: TGTGCCAGCAGCCCGGACCTGAGGGAGCAGTTCTTC. The rearrangement uses TRBV7-3 and TRBJ2-1; D unresolved. CDR1 SGHTA and CDR2 FQGTGA come from the germline V gene. This CDR3 is 12 amino acids long. Trimming shortened V by 5 bases and J by 10 bases, and 12 bases separated the two germline ends.

The V and J genes are TRBV30 and TRBJ1-6, with D possibly TRBD1 on 5 matching bases. V lost 3 bases, J lost 1 base, and 10 bases lay in between. Looked up from germline, CDR1 is GTSNPN and CDR2 is SVGIG (reference sequence). This CDR3 contains 15 residues. The CDR3 is CAWRGPGSYNSPLHF. The CDR3 DNA is TGTGCCTGGAGGGGACCCGGGTCCTATAATTCACCCCTCCACTTT.

This clone was recorded once. The chain couples TRBV9 to TRBJ1-3; possibly TRBD1 for D (6 bases). The CDR3 is 14 residues long. Trimming shortened V by 6 bases and J by 1 base, and 11 bases separated the two germline ends. Germline CDR1 and CDR2: SGDLS and YYNGEE. DNA of the CDR3: TGTGCCAGCACCGGAACAGGGTCTGGAAACACCATATATTTT. Protein sequence: CASTGTGSGNTIYF.

The V call is TRBV15, the J call TRBJ1-3, with D perhaps TRBD1 (5 bases). Germline V CDR1 and CDR2: LNHNV, YYDKDF (reference sequence). This CDR3 is 15 amino acids long. Trimming shortened V by 0 bases and J by 2 bases, and 8 bases separated the two germline ends. CDR3 DNA: TGTGCCACCAGCAGAGATCAGGGCCCTGGAAACACCATATATTTT. It translates to CATSRDQGPGNTIYF.

CDR3 DNA sequence: TGTGCCAGCAGCTTGGCGGGGGACAGGGCAGACTACACCTTC. The encoded protein is CASSLAGDRADYTF. The chain combines TRBV5-8 with TRBJ1-2, with 9 bases matching TRBD1. The V and J ends lost 0 bases and 10 bases, in that order; junction bases with no gene match: 7. The length of the CDR3 is 14 residues. The germline V gene has CDR1 SGHTS and CDR2 YDEGEE.